The 11 T cell receptor beta chains below were found in one sample sequenced in a study of blood T cell repertoires in COVID-19. This table comes from immunoSEQ multiplex PCR, and its TCRdb copy is limited to in-frame clones, with some not included. This sample has 25,000 to 35,000 clones, with around 86% found just once. The sample was peripheral blood. Source of these receptors: a human donor in a cohort sampled during active COVID-19. The donor label of this sample is uncertain.

The table lists this clone with a count of one. The chain employs TRBV19 and TRBJ1-2; D perhaps matches TRBD1 (6 bases). CDR1 is LNHDA, CDR2 SQIVND, per germline (reference sequence). CDR3 length equals 13 residues. Trimming pared 4 bases from V and 2 bases from J, leaving 8 bases between. This chain's CDR3 is CASSKDRNYGYTF. The CDR3 region has the DNA TGTGCCAGTAGTAAGGACAGAAACTATGGCTACACCTTC.

The rearrangement joins TRBV5-4 to TRBJ1-1; TRBD1 matches at 7 bases. Losses at the gene ends were 5 bases for V and 4 bases for J; bases not matched to a gene: 8. The CDR3 runs to 14 residues. Germline-derived CDR1 and CDR2 are SGHNT and YYREEE (reference sequence). In DNA, the CDR3 is TGTGCCAGCAGTGCCCCGGCAGGGGGCACTGAAGCTTTCTTT. Translation gives CASSAPAGGTEAFF.

The V call is TRBV27, the J call TRBJ1-5; 8 nucleotides agree with TRBD1. Germline V gene lookup returns CDR1 MNHEY and CDR2 SMNVEV (reference sequence). This CDR3 contains 15 residues. The V segment lost 6 bases and the J segment 4 bases; nucleotides outside the gene matches: 8. CDR3 residues: CASRSGGVGNQPQHF. The CDR3, as DNA: TGTGCCAGCAGGTCAGGGGGCGTGGGGAATCAGCCCCAGCATTTT.

The gene calls are TRBV12-5 and TRBJ1-2; the D gene is possibly TRBD1 (5 bases). CDR3 size: 15 residues. Germline assignment: CDR1 LGHNT and CDR2 FRNRAP. The germline V and J ends were trimmed by 2 bases and 5 bases, with 15 bases remaining between them. The DNA of the CDR3 is TGTGCTAGTGGTTTGCCTTACTTCGGGGGGTATGGCTACACCTTC. Translated: CASGLPYFGGYGYTF. Full variable domain (outside the CDR3, taken from reference TRBV12-5 and TRBJ1-2): DARVTQTPRHKVTEMGQEVTMRCQPILGHNTVFWYRQTMMQGLELLAYFRNRAPLDDSGMPKDRFSAEMPDATLATLKIQPSEPRDSAVYFCASGLPYFGGYGYTFGSGTRLTVV.

The chain links TRBV7-9 to TRBJ2-7; D possibly corresponds to TRBD2 (5 bases). Trimming cost V 0 bases and J 3 bases, with 12 bases left between them. This CDR3 region has 15 residues. Germline-derived CDR1 and CDR2 are SEHNR and FQNEAQ (reference sequence). CDR3 coding DNA: TGTGCCAGCAGCTTAGCAGAGGGCCGGTTCTACGAGCAGTACTTC. Translated, it gives CASSLAEGRFYEQYF.

The CDR3 region has the DNA TGTGCCAGTAGGACACAGGGTGGTCCCGGGGAGCTGTTTTTT. It specifies CASRTQGGPGELFF. The chain recombines TRBV19 with TRBJ2-2; D may be TRBD1 (6 bases). This CDR3 is built from 14 residues. The ends were cut back, 6 bases at V and 6 bases at J, with 14 bases in the middle. Germline V gene sequence: CDR1 LNHDA, CDR2 SQIVND (reference sequence).

The J gene is TRBJ1-1, the V gene TRBV6-6, with D tentatively TRBD1 (6 bases). The CDR3 runs 12 residues. V lost 6 bases, J lost 7 bases, and 12 bases lay in between. Germline V gives CDR1 MNHNY, CDR2 SVGAGI (reference sequence). CDR3 residues: CASRPGTREAFF. The CDR3 region has the DNA TGTGCCAGCAGGCCCGGGACACGTGAAGCTTTCTTT.

V is TRBV7-9 and J is TRBJ2-5; D call uncertain. Trimming left V 5 bases short and J 0 bases short, with 13 bases between. Germline CDR1 reads SEHNR; CDR2 reads FQNEAQ (reference sequence). This CDR3 contains 15 residues. In DNA, the CDR3 is TGTGCCAGCAGCGCAGTTCTAGAGTACCAAGAGACCCAGTACTTC. Amino acid sequence: CASSAVLEYQETQYF.

This rearrangement joins TRBV2 to TRBJ1-2; 9 bases are a match to TRBD1. V shed 6 bases and J 2 bases; nucleotides not matched to a gene: 1. The germline V gene encodes CDR1 SNHLY and CDR2 FYNNEI. This CDR3 has 13 amino acids. CDR3 sequence (DNA): TGTGCCAGCAGGGGACAGGGAAACTATGGCTACACCTTC. It specifies CASRGQGNYGYTF.

The rearrangement uses TRBV10-1 and TRBJ2-1, with 9 bases fitting TRBD2. V dropped 0 bases and J dropped 2; count of bases not matched to a gene: 8. Germline V CDR1 and CDR2: WNHNN, SYGVQD (reference sequence). CDR3 size: 18 residues. DNA of the CDR3: TGCGCCAGCAGTGAGTCTCTTAGCGGGAGATCGACCTACAATGAGCAGTTCTTC. Translating it yields CASSESLSGRSTYNEQFF.

The V and J genes are TRBV11-1 and TRBJ2-2; D is perhaps TRBD2 (6 bases). Germline CDR1 reads SGHAT; CDR2 reads FQDESV (reference sequence). Trimming removed 5 bases at V and 0 bases at J, with 10 bases between. The CDR3 consists of 15 residues. CDR3 amino acids: CASSLLATNTGELFF. The CDR3 nucleotides are TGTGCCAGCAGCCTACTAGCTACGAACACCGGGGAGCTGTTTTTT.